Listed below are T cell receptor beta chains from one sample, sequenced in a study of blood T cells in healthy people across ages. TCRdb reprocessed the 5' RACE reads via MiXCR and lists one record per CDR3 protein. The sample contains about 1.5 million distinct CDR3 sequences, approximately 42% of which appear only once. The sequenced material came from blood. These receptor sequences come from a woman aged 18 to 35 in good health. Each CDR3 is given with its conserved first and last residue. A D gene is named only where the DNA matches it firmly. Clone size appears in some rows only: once, few, many, or a class for an expanded clone.

TRBJ2-7	TRBD1	TRBV6-1	.	TGTGCCAGCAGAGCAGGGGGTTTAGGCTACGAGCAGTACTTC	CASRAGGLGYEQYF
TRBJ2-3	TRBD2	TRBV27	few	TGTGCCAGCAGTGAAAGGGCTAGCGGGAGGATAAGCACAGATACGCAGTATTTT	CASSERASGRISTDTQYF
TRBJ1-1	.	TRBV21-1	.	TGTGCCAGCAGCAAGGCTTGCGGAGAAATGAACACTGAAGCTTTCTTT	CASSKACGEMNTEAFF
TRBJ1-2	.	TRBV12-3/TRBV12-4	.	TGTGCCAGCAGTTTGTCGGGCCGGGGTGGCTACACCTTC	CASSLSGRGGYTF
TRBJ1-5	.	TRBV6-2/TRBV6-3	few	TGTGCCAGCACCCCGGGGGGGTATAGCAATCAGCCCCAGCATTTT	CASTPGGYSNQPQHF
TRBJ2-7	.	TRBV5-5	.	TGTGCCAGCAGCCCAAGGACACAATTGAGCTACGAGCAGTACTTC	CASSPRTQLSYEQYF
TRBJ1-2	TRBD1	TRBV30	.	TGTGCCTGGGCAGGGGGCCGCAATGGCTACACCTTC	CAWAGGRNGYTF
TRBJ1-2	.	TRBV5-1	once	TGCGCCAGCAGCTTAGGAAACAGGGTATCGAACTATGGCCACACCTTC	CASSLGNRVSNYGHTF
TRBJ1-5	.	TRBV6-2/TRBV6-3	.	TGTGCCAGCACCGTCGACAGCTATAGCAATCAGCCCCAGCATTTT	CASTVDSYSNQPQHF
TRBJ2-2	.	TRBV3-1	few	TGTGCCAGCAGCTCTCAGAGAGGGTACACCGGGGAGCTGTTTTTT	CASSSQRGYTGELFF
TRBJ2-7	.	TRBV27	few	TGTGCCAGCAGTCATGGACCAGATTCCTACGAGCAGTACTTC	CASSHGPDSYEQYF
TRBJ1-2	.	TRBV24-1	.	TGTGCCACCAGTCAAGAATCCAACTATGGCTACACCTTC	CATSQESNYGYTF
TRBJ2-2	.	TRBV7-8	.	TGTGCCAGCAGCACCGGATTACGGGGGGAGCTGTTTTTT	CASSTGLRGELFF
TRBJ2-3	TRBD2	TRBV6-2/TRBV6-3	.	TGTGCCAGCAGCCACCACCAGCTAGCGGGGGGGCCGACAGATACGCAGTATTTT	CASSHHQLAGGPTDTQYF
TRBJ2-7	TRBD2	TRBV7-2	few	TGTGCCAGCAGCTTAGATTTGGGGGGGGCCTACGAGCAGTACTTC	CASSLDLGGAYEQYF
TRBJ2-1	.	TRBV4-2	.	TGTGCCAGCGGATCGAGGGGGGTATTCAATGAGCAGTTCTTC	CASGSRGVFNEQFF
TRBJ2-1	.	TRBV3-1	.	TGTGCCAGCAGCCGTCGGGGCAGGGAGCAGTTCTTC	CASSRRGREQFF
TRBJ1-2	.	TRBV6-2/TRBV6-3	.	TGTGCCAGCAACCAGCGGGCAGGAACTCATGATAACTATGGCTACACCTTC	CASNQRAGTHDNYGYTF
TRBJ2-7	.	TRBV11-1	.	TGTGCCAGCAGCTTAGTTTCCCAACAGGACGAGCAGTACTTC	CASSLVSQQDEQYF
TRBJ2-7	TRBD2	TRBV6-5	.	TGTGCCAGCACGGGCGCGGGAGGCTCCTACGAGCAGTACTTC	CASTGAGGSYEQYF
TRBJ1-1	.	TRBV7-2	few	TGTGCCAGCAGCTTTGCCTACACTGAAGCTTTCTTT	CASSFAYTEAFF